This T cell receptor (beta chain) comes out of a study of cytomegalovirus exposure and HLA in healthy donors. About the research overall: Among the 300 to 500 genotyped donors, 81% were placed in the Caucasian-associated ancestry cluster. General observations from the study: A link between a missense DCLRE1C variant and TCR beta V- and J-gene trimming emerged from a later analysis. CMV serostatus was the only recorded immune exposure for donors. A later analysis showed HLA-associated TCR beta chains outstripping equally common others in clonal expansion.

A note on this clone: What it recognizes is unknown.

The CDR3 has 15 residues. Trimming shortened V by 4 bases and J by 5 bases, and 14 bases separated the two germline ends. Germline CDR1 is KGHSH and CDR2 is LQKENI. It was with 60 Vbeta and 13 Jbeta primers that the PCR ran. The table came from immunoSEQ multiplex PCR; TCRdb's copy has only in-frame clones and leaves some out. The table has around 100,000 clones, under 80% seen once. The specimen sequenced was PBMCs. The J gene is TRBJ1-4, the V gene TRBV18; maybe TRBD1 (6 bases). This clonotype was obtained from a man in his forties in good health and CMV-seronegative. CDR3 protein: CASSHNREVNEKLFF. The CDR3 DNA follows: TGTGCCAGCTCACACAACAGGGAAGTGAATGAAAAACTGTTTTTT.